The 23 T cell receptor beta chains reported below all come from one sample, sequenced in a study of shared clonotypes between healthy human individuals. Terminally differentiated effector memory CD45RA+ cells were excluded by CCR7 positive selection of CD45RO-negative cells. Generated by immunoSEQ multiplex PCR, the TCRdb table keeps only in-frame clones and is missing some. Altogether about 2 million clones are present, about 94% being singletons, with the ten largest covering 1% to 1.5%. Sequenced sample: naive CD8+ T cells sorted from blood. The source is a man between 18 and 35 years old in good health.

The V call is TRBV27, the J call TRBJ1-5, with 9 bases lining up with TRBD1. V shed 5 bases, J shed 4 bases, and the junction held 12 bases outside the gene matches. CDR1 is MNHEY and CDR2 is SMNVEV in the germline V gene (reference sequence). The CDR3 spans 17 residues. CDR3 loop: CASSPLGTGRGNQPQHF. The CDR3 bases are TGTGCCAGCAGTCCGCTTGGGACAGGGAGAGGTAATCAGCCCCAGCATTTT.

This clone was recorded only once. V and J are TRBV7-3 and TRBJ2-3, with D tentatively TRBD1 (5 bases). Trimming stripped 1 base from V and 1 base from J, with 9 bases between. The germline V gene has CDR1 SGHTA and CDR2 FQGTGA. The CDR3 contains 15 residues. The chain's CDR3 is CASSLIGAGTDTQYF. The DNA for the CDR3 is TGTGCCAGCAGCTTAATAGGGGCGGGCACAGATACGCAGTATTTT.

The chain uses TRBV19 and TRBJ2-5, with a weak D call TRBD1 (7 bases). This CDR3 is built from 13 residues. Trimming pared 3 bases from V and 6 bases from J, leaving 11 bases between. CDR1 is LNHDA, CDR2 SQIVND, per germline (reference sequence). The CDR3 region is CASSIWRGQTQYF. CDR3 bases: TGTGCCAGTAGTATCTGGAGGGGGCAGACCCAGTACTTC. The variable domain in full, with the rest retrieved from reference TRBV19 and TRBJ2-5, is DGGITQSPKYLFRKEGQNVTLSCEQNLNHDAMYWYRQDPGQGLRLIYYSQIVNDFQKGDIAEGYSVSREKKESFPLTVTSAQKNPTAFYLCASSIWRGQTQYFGPGTRLLVL.

This clone was detected only once. The rearrangement uses TRBV6-5 and TRBJ1-2; D is possibly TRBD1 (5 bases). The CDR3 loop spans 14 amino acids. Trimming shortened V by 5 bases and J by 5 bases, and 15 bases separated the two germline ends. Germline V gene lookup returns CDR1 MNHEY and CDR2 SVGAGI. The CDR3 sequence: CASSTDSDRYGYTF. CDR3 bases: TGTGCCAGCAGTACCGACAGTGATCGATATGGCTACACCTTC.

V and J are TRBV7-6 and TRBJ2-7; 10 nucleotides line up with TRBD1. This CDR3 is 14 amino acids long. Germline V gene data show CDR1 as SGHVS and CDR2 as FNYEAQ. V dropped 5 bases and J dropped 5; count of bases not matched to a gene: 6. The CDR3 DNA follows: TGTGCCAGCAGCCTCCGGGACAGGGGAAACGAGCAGTACTTC. Protein: CASSLRDRGNEQYF.

The V call is TRBV27, the J call TRBJ1-5; 9 bases are shared with TRBD1. With V trimmed by 4 bases and J by 3 bases, 13 bases remained unmatched. The CDR3 consists of 18 residues. Germline-derived CDR1 and CDR2 are MNHEY and SMNVEV (reference sequence). The chain's CDR3 is CASSSSGTGYFVNQPQHF. The CDR3, as DNA: TGTGCCAGCAGTTCCTCCGGGACAGGGTATTTTGTCAATCAGCCCCAGCATTTT.

The CDR3 region is CASSSAGATDTQYF. CDR3 coding DNA: TGTGCCAGCAGCTCAGCGGGAGCCACAGATACGCAGTATTTT. The V and J genes are TRBV11-2 and TRBJ2-3; 8 bases match TRBD2. There are 14 residues in the CDR3. J gave up 2 bases and V 4 bases, and 2 bases lay outside the gene matches. CDR1 is SGHAT, CDR2 FQNNGV, per germline. The full variable domain, its missing parts supplied by reference TRBV11-2 and TRBJ2-3, is EAGVAQSPRYKIIEKRQSVAFWCNPISGHATLYWYQQILGQGPKLLIQFQNNGVVDDSQLPKDRFSAERLKGVDSTLKIQPAKLEDSAVYLCASSSAGATDTQYFGPGTRLTVL.

The chain carries TRBV28 and TRBJ2-7, with TRBD2 matching 8 bases. The germline V gene has CDR1 MDHEN and CDR2 SYDVKM. This CDR3 contains 14 residues. V lost 7 bases, J lost 0 bases, and 5 bases stayed unmatched. CDR3 sequence: CASTVTSGSYEQYF. CDR3 in DNA: TGTGCCAGCACCGTTACTAGCGGCTCCTACGAGCAGTACTTC.

The chain has TRBV13 and TRBJ2-5; 11 bases match TRBD1. V gave up 5 bases and J gave up 4 bases; unmatched junction bases: 3. Germline assignment: CDR1 PRHDT and CDR2 FYEKMQ (reference sequence). The CDR3 runs to 14 residues. The CDR3 sequence: CASSPGTGGETQYF. The CDR3 DNA sequence: TGTGCCAGCAGCCCCGGGACAGGGGGAGAGACCCAGTACTTC.

The chain carries TRBV5-6 and TRBJ1-5; D uncertain. The CDR3 is made up of 16 amino acids. In germline, CDR1 is SGHDT, CDR2 YYEEEE. The ends were cut back, 1 base at V and 0 bases at J, with 11 bases in the middle. CDR3 region: CASSLKQLYSNQPQHF. The CDR3 bases are TGTGCCAGCAGCTTGAAACAGCTCTATAGCAATCAGCCCCAGCATTTT.

The genes are TRBV6-5 and TRBJ2-7, with 10 bases fitting TRBD1. V trimming: 2 bases; J trimming: 5 bases; junction bases outside the gene matches: 9. The CDR3 consists of 16 residues. Germline loops: CDR1 MNHEY, CDR2 SVGAGI. This CDR3 reads CASSYGVGQGMNEQYF. DNA of the CDR3: TGTGCCAGCAGTTACGGGGTGGGACAGGGGATGAACGAGCAGTACTTC.

This clone was detected once. V is TRBV27 and J is TRBJ2-2; TRBD2 matches at 14 bases. The V gene's germline CDR1 is MNHEY and CDR2 SMNVEV (reference sequence). This CDR3 is 22 amino acids long. V was clipped by 2 bases and J by 3 bases; unmatched bases: 17. The CDR3 is CASSLQGLAGVSFRVDTGELFF. CDR3 DNA sequence: TGTGCCAGCAGTTTACAGGGACTAGCGGGAGTCTCATTCCGAGTCGACACCGGGGAGCTGTTTTTT.

This clone was recorded once. The V call is TRBV5-1, the J call TRBJ1-1; maybe TRBD1 (5 bases). Trimming stripped 4 bases from V and 0 bases from J, with 19 bases between. The CDR3 runs 17 residues. Germline V lookup: CDR1 SGHRS, CDR2 YFSETQ. CDR3 in DNA: TGCGCCAGCAGCCGTGGGACCGACGCTAGCGTGAACACTGAAGCTTTCTTT. This translates into CASSRGTDASVNTEAFF.

V gene TRBV5-4 combines with J gene TRBJ2-1; a weak D match, TRBD2 (6 bases). Germline V gene lookup returns CDR1 SGHNT and CDR2 YYREEE (reference sequence). V lost 0 bases and J 2 bases, leaving 12 bases between the germline ends. The CDR3 covers 16 residues. In DNA form, the CDR3 reads TGTGCCAGCAGCTTGGATTGGGGGGAAACCTACAATGAGCAGTTCTTC. This translates into CASSLDWGETYNEQFF.

There are many counts of this clone. V and J are TRBV27 and TRBJ1-5; TRBD1 matches 8 bases. The CDR3 sequence is 14 residues long. Germline V gives CDR1 MNHEY, CDR2 SMNVEV (reference sequence). Trimming took 3 bases from V and 6 from J; bases not matched to a gene: 4. The CDR3 DNA reads as TGTGCCAGCAGTTTGGGACAGGCGGGTCAGCCCCAGCATTTT. As protein: CASSLGQAGQPQHF.

The chain has TRBV7-9 and TRBJ1-1, with D possibly matching TRBD1 (6 bases). The CDR3 length is 18 residues. Per germline, CDR1 SEHNR and CDR2 FQNEAQ (reference sequence). The germline V and J ends were trimmed by 3 bases and 3 bases, with 23 bases remaining between them. The CDR3 DNA follows: TGTGCCAGCAGCTTTACAGGGCGACGGTCATCTGCGGACACTGAAGCTTTCTTT. As protein: CASSFTGRRSSADTEAFF.

The gene calls are TRBV4-3 and TRBJ1-1; no firm D call. Germline V gene data show CDR1 as LGHNA and CDR2 as YSLEER. V was pared by 5 bases and J by 5 bases, with 15 bases between. The CDR3 covers 14 residues. The CDR3 reads CASSESRVGTEAFF. As DNA, the CDR3 is TGCGCCAGCAGCGAAAGCCGGGTGGGGACTGAAGCTTTCTTT.

Points on this clone: At the DNA level, this CDR3 is encoded by other sequences in the same sample as well. CDR3 sequence (DNA): TGTGCCAGCAGCTTGGGGGACTCCTACAATGAGCAGTTCTTC. Residues: CASSLGDSYNEQFF. The rearrangement uses TRBV5-6 and TRBJ2-1; no firm D call. The V gene lost 0 bases and the J gene lost 0 bases, with 4 bases spanning the gap. The length of the CDR3 is 14 residues. CDR1 and CDR2 (germline): SGHDT, YYEEEE.

This sequence joins TRBV2 and TRBJ2-7, with D unclear. CDR3 size: 11 residues. The ends were cut back, 8 bases at V and 3 bases at J, with 8 bases in the middle. Germline V gene sequence: CDR1 SNHLY, CDR2 FYNNEI. CDR3 sequence reads: CASVDNYEQYF. CDR3 sequence (DNA): TGTGCCAGCGTAGATAACTACGAGCAGTACTTC.

The chain employs TRBV9 and TRBJ1-6; D may be TRBD1 (5 bases). Germline V gene lookup returns CDR1 SGDLS and CDR2 YYNGEE. V lost 4 bases and J 5 bases, leaving 16 bases between the germline ends. The CDR3 loop spans 16 amino acids. As DNA, the CDR3 is TGTGCCAGCAGCTCCAGCGTAATGACAGATAATTCACCCCTCCACTTT. As protein: CASSSSVMTDNSPLHF.

J is TRBJ1-5 and V is TRBV10-3; TRBD1 matches at 10 bases. The V gene's germline CDR1 is ENHRY and CDR2 SYGVKD. The V gene end was trimmed by 2 bases and the J gene end by 6 bases; junction bases not matched to a gene: 4. The CDR3 loop spans 15 amino acids. CDR3 nucleotides: TGTGCCATCAGTGAGGGGACAGGGGTTTTTCAGCCCCAGCATTTT. Protein: CAISEGTGVFQPQHF.

The V call is TRBV9, the J call TRBJ1-2; D may be TRBD1 (6 bases). Germline loops: CDR1 SGDLS, CDR2 YYNGEE. The CDR3 has 18 residues. V was pared by 4 bases and J by 0 bases, with 22 bases between. CDR3 loop: CASSPRTVTPSSNYGYTF. DNA of the CDR3: TGTGCCAGCAGCCCCCGGACAGTAACCCCTTCCTCTAACTATGGCTACACCTTC.

This chain links TRBV19 with TRBJ1-2; the D is unclear. V shed 6 bases and J shed 3 bases, with 11 bases lying between them. CDR3 length: 13 amino acids. CDR1 is LNHDA and CDR2 is SQIVND in the germline V gene (reference sequence). CDR3 residues: CASSGPGYYGYTF. CDR3 nucleotides: TGTGCCAGTAGCGGGCCGGGATACTATGGCTACACCTTC.